Listed below are T cell receptor beta chains from one sample, sequenced in a study of identical twins. TCRdb re-called the 5' RACE reads with MiXCR, one entry per CDR3 protein. The profile shows under 1 million distinct CDR3 sequences, around an eighth of them singletons. The sample also formed part of further work on yellow fever vaccine responses in identical twins.

Sample: PBMCs. These receptor sequences come from a young woman in good health. Both conserved end residues are part of each CDR3. The order of the fields is V gene, clone size, J gene, D gene, CDR3 DNA, CDR3 protein. D genes are given only for firm matches. Size is omitted from some rows. Given values are once, few, many or a class for expanded clones.

TRBV7-2	.	TRBJ2-1	TRBD2	TGTGCCAGCAGGGTAGCGGGACTAAGGGTCGGTGAGCAGTTCTTC	CASRVAGLRVGEQFF
TRBV4-1	.	TRBJ2-7	.	TGCGCCAGCAGCCAAGAGGCGCGGCCAGGGGCTGCCTACGAGCAGTACTTC	CASSQEARPGAAYEQYF
TRBV6-5	few	TRBJ2-7	TRBD2	TGTGCCAGCAGTTACACCGGGGTAGCGGGAGGCCCACCCTACGAGCAGTACTTC	CASSYTGVAGGPPYEQYF
TRBV6-9	few	TRBJ1-3	TRBD1	TGTGCCAGCAGTTATTCGTTGGACAGGGGCCTCTCTGGAAACACCATATATTTT	CASSYSLDRGLSGNTIYF
TRBV19	.	TRBJ1-1	.	TGTGCCAGTAGTATTAGTGTGAACACTGAAGCTTTCTTT	CASSISVNTEAFF
TRBV15	few	TRBJ2-7	TRBD1	TGTGCCACCAGCACCTCCCGGGGCAGGGGGTTCGACGAGCAGTACTTC	CATSTSRGRGFDEQYF
TRBV6-5	.	TRBJ2-6	.	TGTGCCAGCAGTTACTACAGGGTGGGTGGGGCCAACGTCCTGACTTTC	CASSYYRVGGANVLTF
TRBV27	.	TRBJ2-3	.	TGTGCCAGCAAGCCGCGAGCGCCCTTGACAGATACGCAGTATTTT	CASKPRAPLTDTQYF
TRBV2	few	TRBJ2-1	TRBD1	TGTGCCAGCAAGGGGACAGGGGCCCGCTCCTACAATGAGCAGTTCTTC	CASKGTGARSYNEQFF
TRBV12-3/TRBV12-4	many	TRBJ1-1	TRBD1	TGTGCCAGCAGTCGAGACAGGGTCCGGAACACTGAAGCTTTCTTT	CASSRDRVRNTEAFF
TRBV19	.	TRBJ2-1	TRBD2	TGTGCCAGTAGTATAACGACAGGACTAGCGGGGGGGCCCGAGCAGTTCTTC	CASSITTGLAGGPEQFF
TRBV5-1	few	TRBJ1-1	TRBD1	TGCGCCAGCAGCACCAGGGGGGGTACTGAAGCTTTCTTT	CASSTRGGTEAFF
TRBV29-1	.	TRBJ2-7	.	TGCAGCGTAGCAGGGAGAGGTTACGAGCAGTACTTC	CSVAGRGYEQYF
TRBV3-1	few	TRBJ2-3	.	TGTGCCAGCAGCCAAGTATCCCCCCTTGGAGATACGCAGTATTTT	CASSQVSPLGDTQYF
TRBV9	few	TRBJ2-1	TRBD1	TGTGCCAGCAGCGTATGGGACAGATACAATGAGCAGTTCTTC	CASSVWDRYNEQFF
TRBV3-1	many	TRBJ1-1	.	TGTGCCAGCAGCCAAGACCCCCGGACTGAAGCTTTCTTT	CASSQDPRTEAFF
TRBV5-5	.	TRBJ2-1	TRBD1	TGTGCCAGCAGCTTGGCCGACGGGACAGGTCCCTTC	CASSLADGTGPF
TRBV5-1	few	TRBJ2-7	TRBD2	TGCGCCAGCAGCTTGAGTCCTACTAGCGGTTCCTACGAGCAGTACTTC	CASSLSPTSGSYEQYF
TRBV2	few	TRBJ2-1	TRBD1	TGTGCCAGCCGGGACAGGGGGCTTTTCTTC	CASRDRGLFF
TRBV5-1	few	TRBJ2-1	.	TGCGCCAGCAGCTTGGCGTGGGTCTACAATGAGCAGTTCTTC	CASSLAWVYNEQFF
TRBV28	.	TRBJ2-3	TRBD1	TGTGCCAGCAGTTCCATTACACAGGGGACGAGGGTACTAGGCGATACGCAGTATTTT	CASSSITQGTRVLGDTQYF
TRBV3-1	.	TRBJ2-1	.	TGTGCCAGCAGCCAAGGAATCGGTATCGACTACAATGAGCAGTTCTTC	CASSQGIGIDYNEQFF
TRBV28	few	TRBJ2-5	TRBD2	TGTGCCAGCAGTTTATCCGCCCCGGGGGGAGAGACCCAGTACTTC	CASSLSAPGGETQYF
TRBV10-3	.	TRBJ2-1	TRBD2	TGTGCCATCAGTGAAAGTAGTAGTAGCGGGAGGGACAATGAGCAGTTCTTC	CAISESSSSGRDNEQFF
TRBV27	few	TRBJ1-1	.	TGTGCCAGCCTCAAGGGATGGGGCACTGAAGCTTTCTTT	CASLKGWGTEAFF
TRBV7-2	few	TRBJ2-5	.	TGTGCCAGCAGCTTAGTATGGGGGGCGCGAGAGACCCAGTACTTC	CASSLVWGARETQYF
TRBV7-2	.	TRBJ1-2	.	TGTGCCAGCAGCTTAATCTTAAGGGATTATGGCTACACCTTC	CASSLILRDYGYTF
TRBV5-1	.	TRBJ2-1	.	TGCGCCAGCAGCTTGTGGGCGGGTCCTCCTAACAATGAGCAGTTCTTC	CASSLWAGPPNNEQFF
TRBV6-2/TRBV6-3	.	TRBJ2-1	.	TGTGCCAGCAGCCTTATTACTGCCTCCTACAATGAGCAGTTCTTC	CASSLITASYNEQFF
TRBV6-5	.	TRBJ1-1	.	TGTGCCAGCAGTTACGGTCAGGGCTCGAACACTGAAGCTTTCTTT	CASSYGQGSNTEAFF
TRBV4-1	.	TRBJ2-1	.	TGCGCCAGCAGCCAACCCGGGCGATGGAGCTCCTACAATGAGCAGTTCTTC	CASSQPGRWSSYNEQFF
TRBV12-3/TRBV12-4	.	TRBJ2-5	TRBD1	TGTGCCAGCAGTTCTCTGGGACAGGAAGAGACCCAGTACTTC	CASSSLGQEETQYF
TRBV4-1	.	TRBJ2-1	TRBD2	TGCGCCAGCAGCCAAGAGGTAGCGGGGCAGTACAATGAGCAGTTCTTC	CASSQEVAGQYNEQFF
TRBV10-2	.	TRBJ1-2	.	TGCGCCAGCGGGGGCAGGGCCCTTGGTGGCTACACCTTC	CASGGRALGGYTF
TRBV28	few	TRBJ2-2	TRBD2	TGTGCCAGCAGCAGCGCGCCCGGGACTAGCGGGAGAATCACCGGGGAGCTGTTTTTT	CASSSAPGTSGRITGELFF
TRBV6-5	.	TRBJ1-6	.	TGTGCCAGCAGTTACATTAATTCACCCCTCCACTTT	CASSYINSPLHF
TRBV9	few	TRBJ2-1	.	TGTGCCAGCAGCGTAGGAGGGCCCGCGACCAATGAGCAGTTCTTC	CASSVGGPATNEQFF
TRBV5-4	many	TRBJ2-7	TRBD2	TGTGCCAGCAGCCCCTTCCGCGGGGGGGGGTACGAGCAGTACTTC	CASSPFRGGGYEQYF
TRBV20-1	few	TRBJ2-1	.	TGCAGTGCTAGCCCCACTAGCCCCTACAATGAGCAGTTCTTC	CSASPTSPYNEQFF
TRBV19	few	TRBJ2-1	.	TGTGCCAGTAGTCCCCGACTAGTGGCCATGGATGAGCAGTTCTTC	CASSPRLVAMDEQFF
TRBV10-3	few	TRBJ2-1	TRBD2	TGTGCCATCAGTGAGCGGGGGACTAGCGGGCCCGACAATGAGCAGTTCTTC	CAISERGTSGPDNEQFF
TRBV15	few	TRBJ1-3	.	TGTGCCACCAGCAGCCAGGGATTTGAAGGAAACACCATATATTTT	CATSSQGFEGNTIYF